These 10 T cell receptor beta chains originate from one sample sequenced in a study of T cells in Graves' hyperthyroidism and ophthalmopathy. Amplification targeted TCR beta CDR3 regions from RNA transcripts. The HTBI set primed first-round TCR CDR3 RT-PCR. TCRdb redid the calling of the multiplex PCR reads with MiXCR, one entry per CDR3 protein. The table lists approximately 410,000 distinct CDR3 sequences, roughly 14% of them singletons. The sample comprised blood. These receptors were obtained from a man between 18 and 29 years old with Graves' ophthalmopathy.

This clonotype was seen more than once but under ten times. V and J are TRBV10-3 and TRBJ1-5; possibly TRBD1 for D (6 bases). Germline assignment: CDR1 ENHRY and CDR2 SYGVKD. The CDR3 has 13 amino acids. The V gene lost 10 bases and the J gene lost 5 bases, with 15 bases spanning the gap. CDR3 protein: CATKGGNDQPQHF. The CDR3 nucleotides are TGTGCCACCAAGGGGGGGAATGATCAGCCCCAGCATTTT.

This rearrangement joins TRBV3-1 to TRBJ2-1, with 8 bases matching TRBD2. After removal of 3 bases from V and 5 bases from J, the junction contained 3 bases not matched to a gene. In germline, CDR1 is LGHDT, CDR2 YNNKEL (reference sequence). The CDR3 is 14 amino acids. The CDR3 nucleotides are TGTGCCAGCAGCCAGTTAGCGGGGAACAATGAGCAGTTCTTC. Translation gives CASSQLAGNNEQFF.

This clonotype has at least ten counts. The rearrangement joins TRBV12-3 or TRBV12-4 to TRBJ1-2, with D possibly TRBD1 on 6 matching bases. The CDR3 contains 14 residues. V was clipped by 3 bases and J by 6 bases, with 14 bases between them. The CDR3 nucleotides are TGTGCCAGCAGTTTTGGCAGGGGAAGCGATGGCTACACCTTC. Translated: CASSFGRGSDGYTF.

This clonotype was observed many times. This chain uses TRBV12-3 or TRBV12-4 with TRBJ2-7; 10 bases align to TRBD1. The CDR3 runs to 14 residues. V trimming: 6 bases; J trimming: 6 bases; junction bases outside the gene matches: 8. The CDR3 DNA reads as TGTGCCAGCAGCTCTACCGGGACAGGGGCCGAGCAGTACTTC. It yields the protein CASSSTGTGAEQYF.

At least ten counts were recorded for this clonotype. V is TRBV20-1 and J is TRBJ2-5; tentative D call: TRBD2 (6 bases). Looked up from germline, CDR1 is DFQATT and CDR2 is SNEGSKA (reference sequence). The V and J ends lost 5 bases and 5 bases respectively, with 18 bases between them. The CDR3 runs 14 residues. The CDR3 region is CSAVLGDGGETQYF. The CDR3 DNA is TGCAGTGCTGTTCTAGGAGATGGGGGGGAGACCCAGTACTTC.

Comments on this clonotype: A much larger clone differs by one base, so this may be a read error. CDR3 protein: CASSQGGQCNEQFF. CDR3 bases: TGTGCCAGCAGCCAGGGTGGACAGTGCAATGAGCAGTTCTTC. V and J are TRBV3-1 and TRBJ2-1; TRBD1 is a possible D gene (6 bases). The CDR3 contains 14 residues. Trimming removed 3 bases from V and 6 bases from J, with 12 bases in between. Per germline, CDR1 LGHDT and CDR2 YNNKEL (reference sequence).

This clonotype has ten or more counts. The chain employs TRBV2 and TRBJ2-3; D unclear. CDR1 SNHLY and CDR2 FYNNEI come from the germline V gene. The CDR3 consists of 11 residues. Trimming took 6 bases from V and 4 from J, leaving 5 bases between them. CDR3 DNA sequence: TGTGCCAGCAGGTTTTCAGATACGCAGTATTTT. The encoded protein is CASRFSDTQYF.

The chain couples TRBV20-1 to TRBJ1-4; D unresolved. Trimming left V 3 bases short and J 4 bases short, with 9 bases between. CDR3 length: 13 amino acids. CDR1 is DFQATT and CDR2 is SNEGSKA in the germline V gene (reference sequence). This chain's CDR3 is CSARARNNEKLFF. The CDR3, as DNA: TGCAGTGCTAGGGCCAGGAATAATGAAAAACTGTTTTTT.

This clonotype has only a few counts. A junction boundary mismatches the germline segment, possibly from a read error. This chain uses TRBV6-2 or TRBV6-3 with TRBJ2-4, with unresolved D. The CDR3 length is 13 residues. The germline gives CDR1 MNHEY, CDR2 SVGEGT. The CDR3 DNA reads as TGTGCCAGCAGCAGGAACTCAAAAAACATTCGGTACTTC. Translation gives CASSRNSKNIRYF.

This clonotype has more than one count but fewer than ten. The rearrangement links TRBV5-1 to TRBJ2-4; the D gene is possibly TRBD1 (6 bases). The CDR3 contains 15 residues. Trimming removed 3 bases at V and 4 bases at J, with 14 bases between. Germline CDR1 reads SGHRS; CDR2 reads YFSETQ. CDR3 amino acids: CASSSDTGPKNIQYF. The CDR3 bases are TGCGCCAGCAGCTCCGACACAGGGCCAAAAAACATTCAGTACTTC.